The rows below give T cell receptor beta chains drawn from one sample of a study of T cell responses to AZD1222 COVID-19 vaccine. Profiling relied on immunoSEQ multiplex PCR, and the TCRdb table lists in-frame clones only, not all of them. The sample lists around 140,000 clones, 91% occurring once. Specimen: peripheral blood, collected 28 days after the second dose of the MenACWY control vaccine. Receptors originate from an adult who received the MenACWY meningococcal vaccine as a control. CDR3s leave out the opening cysteine and the closing phenylalanine or tryptophan.

V,J,CDR3
TRBV7-2,TRBJ2-1,ASSLADEQF
TRBV6-1,TRBJ1-2,ASSEQNLGDT
TRBV6-1,TRBJ2-7,ASSELRQGEQY
TRBV7-2,TRBJ2-1,ASSTRGGSYNEQF
TRBV5-8,TRBJ1-1,ASSRRQGAFYTEAF
TRBV4-3,TRBJ2-2,ASSPVGSGRNTGELF
TRBV30,TRBJ1-4,AWSADGTGRF
TRBV7-2,TRBJ1-6,ASSPQGDYNSPLH
TRBV12-3/TRBV12-4,TRBJ1-2,ASSQTGTYGYT
TRBV6-2/TRBV6-3,TRBJ1-5,ASSNTGGDQPQH
TRBV6-5,TRBJ2-5,ASSPGSGRGETQY
TRBV6-2/TRBV6-3,TRBJ2-6,ASSYDSSGANVLT
TRBV27,TRBJ2-2,ASRREIGTGELF
TRBV7-9,TRBJ1-4,ASSWGQGYEKLF
TRBV2,TRBJ2-7,ASSAQLAKGYEQY
TRBV9,TRBJ2-1,ASSPTHLFGTSGHNEQF
TRBV14,TRBJ1-4,ASSQTRGSNEKLF
TRBV11-1,TRBJ2-7,ASSPKNYEQY
TRBV7-8,TRBJ2-5,ASSSLGTGGRETQY
TRBV12-3/TRBV12-4,TRBJ2-7,ASSPDLYHEQY
TRBV28,TRBJ1-2,ASSLGGQVLYYGYT
TRBV4-3,TRBJ1-1,ASSQDLLAEAF
TRBV9,TRBJ1-1,ASSVQGNTEAF
TRBV11-3,TRBJ2-3,ASSSGLASSTDTQY
TRBV19,TRBJ2-3,ASSITGASTDTQY
TRBV11-2,TRBJ2-2,ASSLGGIPTGELF
TRBV12-5,TRBJ1-1,ASGLDGPDTEAF
TRBV18,TRBJ2-1,ASSPLAGGYNEQF
TRBV9,TRBJ2-5,ASSASLRTSGGLARETQY
TRBV7-2,TRBJ2-5,ASSGGLAAGQTQY
TRBV5-1,TRBJ2-2,ASSLDFLRGGELF
TRBV11-2,TRBJ1-2,ASSPTMGSYGYT
TRBV7-3,TRBJ2-1,ASSLSPGGALVNEQF
TRBV7-8,TRBJ2-1,ASSLEGTSGRYNEQF
TRBV7-3,TRBJ2-5,ASSPGGTGTQY
TRBV18,TRBJ2-7,ASSPTLQAYEQY
TRBV2,TRBJ2-1,ASSDLSRNEQF
TRBV20-1,TRBJ1-2,SASSAYGYT
TRBV24-1,TRBJ2-3,ATNGFDTDTQY
TRBV30,TRBJ1-4,AWRETGPEKLF
TRBV5-4,TRBJ2-1,ASSLAGGSNEQF
TRBV27,TRBJ1-2,ASSFRDRGLGYGYT
TRBV28,TRBJ2-7,ASSLGAGASYEQY
TRBV18,TRBJ1-5,ASSSGTPGSNQPQH
TRBV5-1,TRBJ2-2,ASSARLAGNTGELF
TRBV28,TRBJ2-1,ASSPGRWDVNYNEQF
TRBV28,TRBJ2-1,ASSLGGSGRDEQF
TRBV4-3,TRBJ1-4,ASRREPGATNEKLF
TRBV7-6,TRBJ1-3,ASSLGGSGSGNTIY
TRBV11-2,TRBJ2-5,ASSLGIGILYQETQY
TRBV7-9,TRBJ1-1,ASSPRTGMNTEAF